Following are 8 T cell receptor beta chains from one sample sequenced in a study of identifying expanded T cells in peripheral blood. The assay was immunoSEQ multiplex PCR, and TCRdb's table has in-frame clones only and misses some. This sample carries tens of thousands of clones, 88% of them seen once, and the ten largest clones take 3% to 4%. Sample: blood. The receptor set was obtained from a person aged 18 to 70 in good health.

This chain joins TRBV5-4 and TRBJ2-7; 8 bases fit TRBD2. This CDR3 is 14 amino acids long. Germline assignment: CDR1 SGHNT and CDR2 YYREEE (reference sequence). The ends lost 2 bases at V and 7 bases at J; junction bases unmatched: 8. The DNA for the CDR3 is TGTGCCAGCAGCTTTGATATAGCGGGGCGGGAGCAGTACTTC. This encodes CASSFDIAGREQYF.

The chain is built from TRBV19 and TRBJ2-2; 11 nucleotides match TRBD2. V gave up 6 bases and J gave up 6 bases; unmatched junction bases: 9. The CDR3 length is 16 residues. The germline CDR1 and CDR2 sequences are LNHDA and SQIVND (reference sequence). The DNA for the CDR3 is TGTGCCAGTAGCAAATTAGCGGGGGGGCTAGCCGGGGAGCTGTTTTTT. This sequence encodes CASSKLAGGLAGELFF.

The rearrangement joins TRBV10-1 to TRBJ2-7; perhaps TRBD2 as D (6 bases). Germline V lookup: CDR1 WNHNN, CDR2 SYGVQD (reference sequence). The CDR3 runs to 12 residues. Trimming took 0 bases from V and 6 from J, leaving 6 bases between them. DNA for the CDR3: TGCGCCAGCAGTGAGTCCGGGGGCGAGCAGTACTTC. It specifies CASSESGGEQYF.

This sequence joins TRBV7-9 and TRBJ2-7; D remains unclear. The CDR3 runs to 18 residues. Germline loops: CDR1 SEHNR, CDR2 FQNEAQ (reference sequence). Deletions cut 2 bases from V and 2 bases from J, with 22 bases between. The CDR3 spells CASSLNPFSALETYEQYF. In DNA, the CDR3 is TGTGCCAGCAGCTTAAACCCTTTTTCTGCCTTAGAGACCTACGAGCAGTACTTC.

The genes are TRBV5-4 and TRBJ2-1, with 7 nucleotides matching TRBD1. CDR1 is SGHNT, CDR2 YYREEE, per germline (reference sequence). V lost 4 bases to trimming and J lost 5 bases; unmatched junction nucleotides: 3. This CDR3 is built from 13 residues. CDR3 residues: CASSPGTDNEQFF. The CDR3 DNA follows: TGTGCCAGCAGCCCCGGGACAGACAATGAGCAGTTCTTC.

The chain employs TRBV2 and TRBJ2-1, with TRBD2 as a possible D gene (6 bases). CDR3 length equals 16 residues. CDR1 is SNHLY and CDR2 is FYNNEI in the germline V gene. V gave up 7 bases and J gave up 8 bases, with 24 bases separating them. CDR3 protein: CASTPTGVGPRDEQFF. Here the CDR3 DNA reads TGTGCCAGCACCCCGACGGGGGTAGGGCCGAGGGATGAGCAGTTCTTC.

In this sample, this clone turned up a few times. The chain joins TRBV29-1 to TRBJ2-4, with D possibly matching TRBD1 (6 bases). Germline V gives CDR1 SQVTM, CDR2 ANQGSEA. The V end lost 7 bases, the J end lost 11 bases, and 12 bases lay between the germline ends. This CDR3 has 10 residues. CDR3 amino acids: CSADAGVQYF. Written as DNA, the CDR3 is TGCAGCGCGGACGCAGGGGTTCAGTACTTC.

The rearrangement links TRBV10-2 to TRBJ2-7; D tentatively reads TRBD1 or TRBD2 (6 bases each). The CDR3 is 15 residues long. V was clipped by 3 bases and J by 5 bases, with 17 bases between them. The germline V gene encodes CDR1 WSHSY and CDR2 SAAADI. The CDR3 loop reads CASSDRLPRGDEQYF. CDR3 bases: TGCGCCAGCAGTGATAGACTGCCAAGGGGGGACGAGCAGTACTTC.